This passage covers 5 T cell receptor beta chains from one sample sequenced in a study of T-cell memory formation after mild COVID-19. TCRdb redid the calling of the 5' RACE reads with MiXCR, one entry per CDR3 protein. The sample has approximately 300,000 distinct CDR3 sequences, approximately 7.6% seen once. Sequencing was done on a sample of PBMCs or a T cell subset sorted from them (not recorded which). Every receptor here comes from a man younger than 30 who had mild COVID-19 (a few samples of this study predate the infection). Cell type and time point are not known.

The rearrangement links TRBV18 to TRBJ2-3; D is perhaps TRBD2 (6 bases). Per germline, CDR1 KGHSH and CDR2 LQKENI. Trimming left V 5 bases short and J 7 bases short, with 22 bases between. The CDR3 spans 16 residues. CDR3 bases: TGTGCCAGCTCATCTCCGCCGGGGCGGGGTGATTATACGCAGTATTTT. Amino acids: CASSSPPGRGDYTQYF.

This clonotype was picked up many times. The chain has TRBV5-1 and TRBJ2-1, with 7 bases that match TRBD1. With 3 bases clipped from V and 4 bases from J, the junction kept 4 bases outside the gene matches. Looked up from germline, CDR1 is SGHRS and CDR2 is YFSETQ. There are 14 residues in the CDR3. CDR3 in amino acids: CASSYGTEYNEQFF. Written as DNA, the CDR3 is TGCGCCAGCAGCTATGGGACAGAATACAATGAGCAGTTCTTC.

This clonotype was observed at least ten times. The chain combines TRBV20-1 with TRBJ2-7; a possible D gene is TRBD2 (7 bases). This CDR3 is 13 amino acids long. Per germline, CDR1 DFQATT and CDR2 SNEGSKA (reference sequence). Trimming took 0 bases from V and 3 from J, leaving 9 bases between them. CDR3 bases: TGCAGTGCTAGAGATAGGGGGGGCTACGAGCAGTACGTC. It encodes CSARDRGGYEQYV.

This clonotype has a count of ten or more. The rearrangement joins TRBV7-2 to TRBJ1-1, with D possibly being TRBD1 (5 bases). This CDR3 region has 14 residues. Trimming took off 5 bases at V and 4 bases at J, with 14 bases between the two ends. From germline, CDR1 is SGHTA and CDR2 FQGNSA. CDR3: CASSLRRGGTEAFF. DNA for the CDR3: TGTGCCAGCAGCCTCCGGCGCGGGGGCACTGAAGCTTTCTTT. The complete variable domain, with remaining parts taken from reference TRBV7-2 and TRBJ1-1, reads GAGVSQSPSNKVTEKGKDVELRCDPISGHTALYWYRQSLGQGLEFLIYFQGNSAPDKSGLPSDRFSAERTGGSVSTLTIQRTQQEDSAVYLCASSLRRGGTEAFFGQGTRLTVV.

The table lists this clonotype with a few counts. The chain uses TRBV6-4 and TRBJ1-2; 8 bases line up with TRBD1. Trimming took 5 bases from V and 0 from J; bases not matched to a gene: 5. Germline V gene lookup returns CDR1 MRHNA and CDR2 SNTAGT. The CDR3 sequence is 15 residues long. The CDR3 is CASSPQGGANYGYTF. Written as DNA, the CDR3 is TGTGCCAGCAGTCCACAGGGGGGAGCTAACTATGGCTACACCTTC.